This TCR beta chain was found in a study of Ad26.COV2.S vaccination and SARS-CoV-2 variants. Clones were sequenced by immunoSEQ multiplex PCR, and TCRdb holds only the in-frame ones, with some missing. Altogether about 350,000 clones are present, about nine tenths being singletons, with the ten largest covering around 6.4%. The CDR3 runs 15 residues. Germline V gene data show CDR1 as SQVTM and CDR2 as ANQGSEA. With 6 bases removed from V and 0 bases from J, the gap between germline ends came to 14 bases. The treatment is: 15 to 20 received Ad26.COV2.S at low or high dose, single or two shots; about 5 received placebo; per-sample allocation not given. Repertoires come from day 63 after the first vaccine or placebo injection.

The specimen comprised peripheral blood, sampled in a trial of Ad26.COV2.S vaccine versus placebo. The TCR originated in a person aged 18-60 years who received the Ad26.COV2.S COVID-19 vaccine or a placebo. The V call is TRBV29-1, the J call TRBJ2-2; D is perhaps TRBD1 or TRBD2 (6 bases each). The CDR3 here is CSVQAGTTNTGELFF. The CDR3, as DNA: TGCAGCGTCCAGGCGGGGACAACGAACACCGGGGAGCTGTTTTTT.